This T cell receptor beta chain was sequenced during a study of shared clonotypes between healthy human individuals. V shed 0 bases, J shed 2 bases, and the junction held 6 bases outside the gene matches. This CDR3 is built from 16 residues. Germline CDR1 is SGHRS and CDR2 is YFSETQ. TCRdb keeps only in-frame clones here, not all; method: immunoSEQ multiplex PCR. The data show roughly 2 million clones, approximately 95% seen once. The chain has TRBV5-1 and TRBJ1-1; 8 positions match TRBD1. Sequenced material: naive CD4+ T cells sorted from blood. Subset in this sample: CD45RA+ positively selected. The clonotype comes from a man younger than 35 in good health. The CDR3 nucleotides read TGCGCCAGCAGCTTGGGACAGGGGTCCCCTAACACTGAAGCTTTCTTT. Translation: CASSLGQGSPNTEAFF.